Presented here are 23 T cell receptor beta chains from one specimen sequenced in a study of early T cells in non-severe SARS-CoV-2 infection. TCRdb analysed the 5' RACE reads with MiXCR anew, one entry per CDR3 protein. The sample includes tens of thousands of distinct CDR3 sequences, about 15% of them seen just once. This specimen consisted of whole blood, obtained at baseline. These receptor sequences come from an adult who was a healthcare worker with PCR-confirmed SARS-CoV-2 infection or an uninfected control (not recorded which).

This clonotype was recorded many times. The genes are TRBV29-1 and TRBJ2-1; D is uncertain. The length of the CDR3 is 14 residues. CDR1 SQVTM and CDR2 ANQGSEA come from the germline V gene. Between the trimmed V and J ends, which lost 5 bases and 6 bases, there was a span of 17 bases. The CDR3 coding sequence is TGCAGCGTTATCCGGGTCCCGGGCCCCAATGAGCAGTTCTTC. Protein: CSVIRVPGPNEQFF.

This clonotype has more than one count but fewer than ten. The rearrangement joins TRBV19 to TRBJ2-3; D is possibly TRBD2 (5 bases). Germline lookup yields CDR1 LNHDA and CDR2 SQIVND (reference sequence). Trimming stripped 7 bases from V and 1 base from J, with 15 bases between. The CDR3 runs 15 residues. As DNA, the CDR3 is TGTGCCAGTACCCCACGGACTCGGCGCACAGATACGCAGTATTTT. It codes for CASTPRTRRTDTQYF.

This clonotype was found a few times. V is TRBV12-5 and J is TRBJ2-5; D gene unclear. This CDR3 comprises 14 residues. The germline V gene has CDR1 LGHNT and CDR2 FRNRAP. Trimming took 2 bases from V and 5 from J, leaving 12 bases between them. In DNA, the CDR3 is TGTGCTAGTGGTTTGCCCGGAGTGGGGGAGACCCAGTACTTC. It yields the protein CASGLPGVGETQYF.

The rearrangement links TRBV11-2 to TRBJ2-4, with TRBD2 identical over 7 bases. The CDR3 is 14 residues long. The germline V gene has CDR1 SGHAT and CDR2 FQNNGV. V lost 1 base to trimming and J lost 8 bases; unmatched junction nucleotides: 5. CDR3 DNA: TGTGCCAGCAGCTTAGGACTAGCTGGCTACATTCAGTACTTC. This translates into CASSLGLAGYIQYF.

This clonotype was observed a handful of times. The J gene is TRBJ2-3, the V gene TRBV11-2, with 8 bases lining up with TRBD1. Germline loops: CDR1 SGHAT, CDR2 FQNNGV. V was clipped by 5 bases and J by 6 bases; unmatched bases: 7. The CDR3 is 14 amino acids. This CDR3 reads CASSRAGGEDTQYF. The CDR3 DNA reads as TGTGCCAGCAGCAGGGCAGGGGGCGAGGATACGCAGTATTTT.

This clonotype occurred many times. The gene calls are TRBV10-2 and TRBJ2-1; 9 positions agree with TRBD1. Germline V CDR1 and CDR2: WSHSY, SAAADI. The CDR3 has 14 residues. Trimming cost V 6 bases and J 2 bases; bases outside gene matches: 2. CDR3 coding DNA: TGCGCCAGCAGAGGGACAGGGCCCTACAATGAGCAGTTCTTC. This gives the protein CASRGTGPYNEQFF.

The chain is built from TRBV12-3 or TRBV12-4 and TRBJ1-6, with 8 bases fitting TRBD1. This CDR3 is 15 amino acids long. V shed 6 bases and J 7 bases; nucleotides not matched to a gene: 8. In nucleotides, the CDR3 is TGTGCCAGCAGAAAATCGGACAGGGTAAATTCACCCCTCCACTTT. It yields the protein CASRKSDRVNSPLHF.

This clonotype was observed many times. The chain uses TRBV9 and TRBJ2-1; 8 bases are a match to TRBD2. The CDR3 contains 14 residues. The germline gives CDR1 SGDLS, CDR2 YYNGEE. The V segment lost 3 bases and the J segment 5 bases; nucleotides outside the gene matches: 4. CDR3 amino acids: CASSEGTSNNEQFF. In DNA form, the CDR3 reads TGTGCCAGCAGCGAGGGGACTAGTAACAATGAGCAGTTCTTC.

This clonotype has just a few counts. The chain couples TRBV7-9 to TRBJ2-2; 7 bases are a match to TRBD1. The germline V gene encodes CDR1 SEHNR and CDR2 FQNEAQ (reference sequence). Germline trimming cut 5 bases from V and 2 bases from J; bases unmatched to any gene: 5. CDR3 size: 15 residues. The CDR3, as DNA: TGTGCCAGCAGCGTCCACAGGGGTAACACCGGGGAGCTGTTTTTT. It codes for CASSVHRGNTGELFF. The whole variable domain, filled in from reference TRBV7-9 and TRBJ2-2, reads DTGVSQNPRHKITKRGQNVTFRCDPISEHNRLYWYRQTLGQGPEFLTYFQNEAQLEKSRLLSDRFSAERPKGSFSTLEIQRTEQGDSAMYLCASSVHRGNTGELFFGEGSRLTVL.

The sample holds a few counts of this clonotype. The chain employs TRBV7-9 and TRBJ2-1, with D perhaps matching TRBD1 or TRBD2 (5 bases each). The CDR3 spans 15 residues. Germline CDR1 is SEHNR and CDR2 is FQNEAQ (reference sequence). Trimming removed 5 bases from V and 4 bases from J, with 15 bases in between. Written as DNA, the CDR3 is TGTGCCAGCAGCCCACACGGGACCCCATACAATGAGCAGTTCTTC. Protein sequence: CASSPHGTPYNEQFF.

This clonotype was seen repeatedly, ten times or more. The chain uses TRBV12-3 or TRBV12-4 and TRBJ2-2; 10 positions match TRBD1. V dropped 5 bases and J dropped 6; count of bases not matched to a gene: 9. The CDR3 runs 16 residues. The CDR3 nucleotides are TGTGCCAGCAGTCCGCGGACAGGGGGGACCTCCGGGGAGCTGTTTTTT. It translates to CASSPRTGGTSGELFF.

The chain couples TRBV11-2 to TRBJ2-5; 10 bases are a match to TRBD2. The V gene end was trimmed by 5 bases and the J gene end by 4 bases; junction bases not matched to a gene: 7. Germline CDR1 reads SGHAT; CDR2 reads FQNNGV. This CDR3 spans 15 amino acids. In DNA, the CDR3 is TGTGCCAGCAGCGATTATCTAGCGGGAGCAGAGACCCAGTACTTC. Protein product: CASSDYLAGAETQYF.

This clonotype was recorded many times. The chain couples TRBV5-1 to TRBJ1-2; TRBD1 matches at 10 bases. The CDR3 is 18 residues long. The germline V gene has CDR1 SGHRS and CDR2 YFSETQ. J lost 0 bases, V lost 4 bases, and 12 bases had no gene match. CDR3 DNA: TGCGCCAGCAGCGGGGGACAGGGGAATAACTATTCTAACTATGGCTACACCTTC. This sequence encodes CASSGGQGNNYSNYGYTF. The full variable domain, completed using reference TRBV5-1 and TRBJ1-2, is KAGVTQTPRYLIKTRGQQVTLSCSPISGHRSVSWYQQTPGQGLQFLFEYFSETQRNKGNFPGRFSGRQFSNSRSEMNVSTLELGDSALYLCASSGGQGNNYSNYGYTFGSGTRLTVV.

This clonotype has at least ten counts. This chain links TRBV6-4 with TRBJ1-5; no reliable D call. This CDR3 spans 13 amino acids. Germline lookup yields CDR1 MRHNA and CDR2 SNTAGT. Trimming removed 3 bases at V and 1 base at J, with 4 bases between. As DNA, the CDR3 is TGTGCCAGCAGTGAGGGGAGCAATCAGCCCCAGCATTTT. It translates to CASSEGSNQPQHF.

This sequence joins TRBV7-9 and TRBJ1-1; D may be TRBD1 (6 bases). V lost 0 bases to trimming and J lost 5 bases, with 10 bases between them. Germline V gives CDR1 SEHNR, CDR2 FQNEAQ (reference sequence). The CDR3 has 14 residues. The DNA of the CDR3 is TGTGCCAGCAGCTTAGCAGGGGGGGAGACTGAAGCTTTCTTT. Translation: CASSLAGGETEAFF.

The chain combines TRBV20-1 with TRBJ1-5; no clear D. This CDR3 has 14 amino acids. Germline V gene sequence: CDR1 DFQATT, CDR2 SNEGSKA (reference sequence). Trimming removed 0 bases at V and 9 bases at J, with 15 bases between. The CDR3 here is CSARDLADLGPQHF. DNA for the CDR3: TGCAGTGCTAGAGATCTGGCAGACTTGGGGCCCCAGCATTTT.

This clonotype came up a few times. The chain recombines TRBV13 with TRBJ2-3; D is possibly TRBD1 or TRBD2 (5 bases each). Germline CDR1 is PRHDT and CDR2 is FYEKMQ (reference sequence). This CDR3 is 15 amino acids long. V dropped 7 bases and J dropped 5 bases, with 19 bases sitting between them. The DNA for the CDR3 is TGTGCCAGCACCACCGGTGGGGGAGCCCAAGATACGCAGTATTTT. The encoded protein is CASTTGGGAQDTQYF.

This clonotype was counted only a few times. The chain carries TRBV10-3 and TRBJ2-1; D unclear. From germline, CDR1 is ENHRY and CDR2 SYGVKD. Trimming shortened V by 4 bases and J by 0 bases, and 10 bases separated the two germline ends. The CDR3 totals 15 residues. CDR3 coding DNA: TGTGCCATCAGTGGAGGTAATAGCTCCTACAATGAGCAGTTCTTC. It translates to CAISGGNSSYNEQFF.

DNA of the CDR3: TGTGCCAGCAGCTTGGATACCGGCTCAGATACGCAGTATTTT. Protein product: CASSLDTGSDTQYF. The J gene is TRBJ2-3, the V gene TRBV7-7; no clear D gene. In germline, CDR1 is SSHAT, CDR2 FNYEAQ (reference sequence). CDR3 length equals 14 residues. Trimming stripped 3 bases from V and 4 bases from J, with 11 bases between.

The CDR3, as DNA: TGTGCAAGTCGCTTAGACAGGGGGCAGAATTCACCCCTCCACTTT. Translation gives CASRLDRGQNSPLHF. V usage is TRBV12-2 and J usage is TRBJ1-6; TRBD1, the table's D call, was not compared with the DNA. TRBV12-2 corresponds to a pseudogene. This CDR3 comprises 15 residues.

This clonotype was counted between two and nine times. The CDR3 protein is CASSQGLAGGETQYF. The DNA for the CDR3 is TGCGCCAGCAGCCAAGGGCTAGCGGGGGGTGAGACCCAGTACTTC. V is TRBV4-1 and J is TRBJ2-5, with TRBD2 matching over 11 bases. V dropped 1 base and J dropped 5; count of bases not matched to a gene: 3. This CDR3 contains 15 residues. Germline V gene lookup returns CDR1 MGHRA and CDR2 YSYEKL.

This clonotype has at least ten counts. This rearrangement joins TRBV3-1 to TRBJ1-3; no clear D. CDR1 and CDR2 from the germline V gene are LGHDT and YNNKEL (reference sequence). The CDR3 is 12 amino acids. V lost 1 base to trimming and J lost 4 bases, with 2 bases between them. In nucleotides, the CDR3 is TGTGCCAGCAGCCAAGGGGGAAACACCATATATTTT. Translating it yields CASSQGGNTIYF.

In its sample, this clonotype was seen a few times. V is TRBV6-1 and J is TRBJ2-5; D gene uncertain. From germline, CDR1 is MNHNS and CDR2 SASEGT. The V end was cut by 4 bases, the J end by 0 bases, with 9 bases between. The CDR3 totals 14 residues. CDR3 protein: CASSANSHQETQYF. Here the CDR3 DNA reads TGTGCCAGCAGTGCAAACAGCCACCAAGAGACCCAGTACTTC.